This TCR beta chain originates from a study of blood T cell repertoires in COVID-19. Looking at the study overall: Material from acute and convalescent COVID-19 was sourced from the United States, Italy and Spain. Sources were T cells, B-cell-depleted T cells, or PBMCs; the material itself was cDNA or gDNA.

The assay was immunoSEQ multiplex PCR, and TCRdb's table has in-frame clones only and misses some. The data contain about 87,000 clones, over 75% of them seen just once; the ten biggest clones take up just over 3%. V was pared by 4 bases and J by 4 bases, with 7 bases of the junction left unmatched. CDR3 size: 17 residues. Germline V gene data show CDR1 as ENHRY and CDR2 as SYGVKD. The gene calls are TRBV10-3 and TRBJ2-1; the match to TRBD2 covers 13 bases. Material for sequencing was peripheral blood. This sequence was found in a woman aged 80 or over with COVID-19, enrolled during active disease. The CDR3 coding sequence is TGTGCCATCAGTGGGGGACTAGCGGGATCTGGGTACAATGAGCAGTTCTTC. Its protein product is CAISGGLAGSGYNEQFF.